What follows are 16 T cell receptor beta chains derived from one specimen sequenced in a study of CXCR3-negative and CXCR3-positive naive CD8 T cells. Study-wide points: Naive CXCR3-positive cells had TRB CDR3s more hydrophobic than those of CXCR3-negative naive cells.

Through 5' RACE with UMI labels, the TRB cDNA libraries were prepared. TCRdb re-called the 5' RACE reads and gives one entry per CDR3 protein, without DNA. The listing records over 150,000 distinct CDR3 sequences. What these receptors recognize is not known. Source material: naive CXCR3+ CD8+ T cells from blood. Specified subset: CD45RO-CCR7+CD27+CD95- naive CD8+ T cells expressing CXCR3 (TNR3+). The receptors come from a human donor in good health. Some clones in this sample may be carry-over from other donors' samples.

The rearrangement uses TRBV27 and TRBJ2-3; lacking DNA, the TRBD1 call made by TCRdb goes unchecked. The CDR3 totals 15 residues. The germline gives CDR1 MNHEY, CDR2 SMNVEV (reference sequence). CDR3 sequence: CASSLSGGYTDTQYF.

V is TRBV27 and J is TRBJ1-2; TCRdb's D call, TRBD1, is unchecked because there is no DNA. Germline CDR1 reads MNHEY; CDR2 reads SMNVEV (reference sequence). CDR3 length: 14 residues. The CDR3 sequence: CASRQAGQGYGYTF.

This chain connects TRBV6-4 to TRBJ2-2. Germline V CDR1 and CDR2: MRHNA, SNTAGT. This CDR3 is 15 amino acids long. CDR3 amino acids: CASSESDQTTGELFF.

The chain uses TRBV20-1 and TRBJ2-6. The CDR3 has 15 amino acids. The V gene's germline CDR1 is DFQATT and CDR2 SNEGSKA (reference sequence). Here the CDR3 reads CSARDPGPGTNVLTF.

This chain's CDR3 is CSARDRDRGPGELFF. The genes are TRBV20-1 and TRBJ2-2; TCRdb's D call, TRBD1, is unchecked because there is no DNA. The CDR3 has 15 amino acids. Germline values: CDR1 DFQATT, CDR2 SNEGSKA (reference sequence).

CDR3 loop: CAWSVGGGAADTQYF. The chain uses TRBV30 and TRBJ2-3; checking the TCRdb D call of TRBD2 is not possible without DNA. Germline V lookup: CDR1 GTSNPN, CDR2 SVGIG (reference sequence). This CDR3 is 15 amino acids long. The whole variable domain, filled in from reference TRBV30 and TRBJ2-3, reads SQTIHQWPATLVQPVGSPLSLECTVEGTSNPNLYWYRQAAGRGLQLLFYSVGIGQISSEVPQNLSASRPQDRQFILSSKKLLLSDSGFYLCAWSVGGGAADTQYFGPGTRLTVL.

The chain recombines TRBV12-3 or TRBV12-4 with TRBJ2-3; TCRdb selects TRBD2, and the lack of DNA leaves this call unchecked. The CDR3 extends over 14 amino acids. The CDR3 loop reads CASLPGLEGDTQYF.

The chain carries TRBV29-1 and TRBJ2-7; with no DNA, the TCRdb D assignment of TRBD2 cannot be verified. Germline V gives CDR1 SQVTM, CDR2 ANQGSEA. The CDR3 length is 13 residues. The CDR3 region is CSVKVGAEYEQYF.

The V gene is TRBV21-1, the J gene TRBJ1-1; the D gene TCRdb calls, TRBD1, cannot be checked with no DNA. TRBV21-1 is a documented pseudogene. The CDR3 totals 17 residues. CDR3 protein: CASSIEAAAGLIAEAFF.

This chain's CDR3 is CASSVYQAGRDEQFF. This chain joins TRBV9 and TRBJ2-1; TCRdb gives TRBD2 as the D gene, but with no DNA this cannot be confirmed. There are 15 residues in the CDR3. Germline-derived CDR1 and CDR2 are SGDLS and YYNGEE.

This chain links TRBV12-3 or TRBV12-4 with TRBJ2-1. CDR3 length: 14 amino acids. The CDR3 loop reads CASSLSSQYNEQFF.

V is TRBV28 and J is TRBJ1-3. This CDR3 comprises 16 residues. Germline V gives CDR1 MDHEN, CDR2 SYDVKM. The CDR3 reads CASSPLTRQPGNTIYF.

The chain joins TRBV4-1 to TRBJ2-2; TCRdb proposes TRBD1, but this gene call is untestable without DNA. The germline V gene has CDR1 MGHRA and CDR2 YSYEKL. This CDR3 has 16 residues. The CDR3 sequence is CASSQAQAGPTGELFF.

This CDR3 is CASSLWAGYNEQFF. The chain joins TRBV7-8 to TRBJ2-1; TCRdb's assignment of TRBD2 cannot be checked, as there is no DNA. CDR1 and CDR2 (germline): SGHVS, FQNEAQ. The CDR3 runs to 14 residues.

The J gene is TRBJ2-4, the V gene TRBV28; TCRdb names TRBD1, which stays unverified in the absence of DNA. CDR1 and CDR2 from the germline V gene are MDHEN and SYDVKM. The CDR3 totals 14 residues. The CDR3 reads CASSPRQGLNIQYF.

CDR3 in amino acids: CASSTDRGRLDVKELFF. The rearrangement links TRBV12-3 or TRBV12-4 to TRBJ2-2; no DNA is available, so the TRBD1 call from TCRdb remains unchecked. CDR3 length: 17 amino acids.